Listed here are 7 T cell receptor beta chains from one sample, sequenced in a study of blood T cells in healthy people across ages. The use of a sample-barcoded 5' primer and a J-beta primer mix characterized a second PCR of about 7 to 12 cycles. TCRdb redid the calling of the 5' RACE reads with MiXCR, one entry per CDR3 protein. The sample gives 1.5 million to 2 million distinct CDR3 sequences, approximately 30% of which show up once; roughly 8.2% is in the top ten. What was sequenced was blood. Source of these receptors: a woman in her 30s in good health.

This clonotype was seen only a few times. The chain carries TRBV20-1 and TRBJ1-3; D gene uncertain. Trimming shortened V by 0 bases and J by 3 bases, and 3 bases separated the two germline ends. Germline-derived CDR1 and CDR2 are DFQATT and SNEGSKA (reference sequence). The CDR3 spans 12 residues. The CDR3 sequence is CSARDYGNTIYF. The CDR3 DNA reads TGCAGTGCTAGAGATTATGGAAACACCATATATTTT.

Regarding this clonotype: At one of its ends the junction is not consistent with the germline gene, which may arise from a read error. As DNA, the CDR3 is TGCAGTGCGGAGGGACAGGGGCGCAATCAGCCTCAGCATTTT. Its translation: CSAEGQGRNQPQHF. This rearrangement joins TRBV20-1 to TRBJ1-5, with 10 bases that match TRBD1. The CDR3 runs to 14 residues. CDR1 and CDR2 (germline): DFQATT, SNEGSKA (reference sequence).

The chain has TRBV6-2 or TRBV6-3 and TRBJ1-1, with D tentatively TRBD1 (5 bases). V was pared by 6 bases and J by 1 base, with 15 bases between. This CDR3 region has 15 residues. CDR1 MNHEY and CDR2 SVGEGT come from the germline V gene. Written as DNA, the CDR3 is TGTGCCAGCAGACTAACGGGACCGGCGAACACTGAAGCTTTCTTT. Its protein is CASRLTGPANTEAFF.

V and J are TRBV7-2 and TRBJ1-1; 10 bases match TRBD1. The germline V gene has CDR1 SGHTA and CDR2 FQGNSA. This CDR3 has 14 amino acids. V lost 4 bases and J lost 4; bases outside the gene matches: 3. The CDR3 here is CASSSRTGGTEAFF. CDR3 nucleotide sequence: TGTGCCAGCAGCTCCCGGACAGGGGGCACTGAAGCTTTCTTT.

In regard to this clonotype: A much larger clone sits a single nucleotide away, making a read error possible. The DNA of the CDR3 is TGTGCCAGCAGTGAAGAGAACAAAGAGACCCAGTTCTTC. Amino acid sequence: CASSEENKETQFF. V gene TRBV6-1 combines with J gene TRBJ2-5; the D is unclear. The end of the DNA aligns better with TRBJ2-1, so the J call may be wrong. Germline lookup yields CDR1 MNHNS and CDR2 SASEGT. The CDR3 spans 13 residues.

This clonotype was counted a few times. Since a much larger clone is just one base distant, this may be a read error. The chain uses TRBV11-2 and TRBJ2-7; 9 positions match TRBD1. Unmatched junction bases numbered 8, after V lost 6 bases and J lost 5 bases. The CDR3 length is 14 residues. Germline V gene lookup returns CDR1 SGHAT and CDR2 FQNNGV. In nucleotides, the CDR3 is TGTGCCAGCAGTCCCGGGACAGGGCTCGACGAGCAGTACTTC. The encoded protein is CASSPGTGLDEQYF.

This clonotype was seen a handful of times. A much larger clone lies one base from this, so it may be a read error. This chain links TRBV5-1 with TRBJ2-2; D assignment may be TRBD1 or TRBD2 (5 bases each). V lost 3 bases and J lost 4, with 10 bases in between. Looked up from germline, CDR1 is SGHRS and CDR2 is YFSETQ. The CDR3 runs to 14 residues. The CDR3 is CASSWAGSTGELFF. Written as DNA, the CDR3 is TGCGCCAGCAGCTGGGCAGGGAGCACCGGGGAGCTGTTTTTT.